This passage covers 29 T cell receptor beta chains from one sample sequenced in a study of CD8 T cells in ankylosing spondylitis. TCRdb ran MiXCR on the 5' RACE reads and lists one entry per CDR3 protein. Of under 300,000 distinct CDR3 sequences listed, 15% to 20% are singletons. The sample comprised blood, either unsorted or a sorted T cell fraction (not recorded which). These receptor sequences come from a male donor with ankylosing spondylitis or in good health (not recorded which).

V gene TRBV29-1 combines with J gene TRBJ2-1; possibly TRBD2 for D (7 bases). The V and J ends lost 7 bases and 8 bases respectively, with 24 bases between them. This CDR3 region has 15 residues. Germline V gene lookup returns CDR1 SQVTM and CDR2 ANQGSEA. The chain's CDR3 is CSAVEGGGPVDEQFF. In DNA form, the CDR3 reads TGCAGCGCCGTAGAAGGGGGAGGGCCTGTAGATGAGCAGTTCTTC.

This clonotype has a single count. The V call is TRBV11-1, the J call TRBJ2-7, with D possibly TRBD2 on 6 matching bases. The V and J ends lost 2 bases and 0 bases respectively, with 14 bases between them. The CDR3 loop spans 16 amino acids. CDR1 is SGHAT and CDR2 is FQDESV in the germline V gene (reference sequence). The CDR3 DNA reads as TGTGCCAGCAGCTTATTGGTCGGGGGAAGCTCCTACGAGCAGTACTTC. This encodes CASSLLVGGSSYEQYF.

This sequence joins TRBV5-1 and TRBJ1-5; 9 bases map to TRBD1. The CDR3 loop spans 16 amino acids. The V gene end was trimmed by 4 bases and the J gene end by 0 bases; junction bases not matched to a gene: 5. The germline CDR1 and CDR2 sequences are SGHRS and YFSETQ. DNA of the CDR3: TGCGCCAGCAGCCCCTCGGGACAGGGTAGCAATCAGCCCCAGCATTTT. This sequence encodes CASSPSGQGSNQPQHF.

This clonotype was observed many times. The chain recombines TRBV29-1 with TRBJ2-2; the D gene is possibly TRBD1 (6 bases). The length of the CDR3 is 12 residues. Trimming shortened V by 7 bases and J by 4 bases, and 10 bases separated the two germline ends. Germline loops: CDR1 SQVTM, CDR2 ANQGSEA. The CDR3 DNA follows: TGCAGCGCCAGACAGGCCACCGGGGAGCTGTTTTTT. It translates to CSARQATGELFF.

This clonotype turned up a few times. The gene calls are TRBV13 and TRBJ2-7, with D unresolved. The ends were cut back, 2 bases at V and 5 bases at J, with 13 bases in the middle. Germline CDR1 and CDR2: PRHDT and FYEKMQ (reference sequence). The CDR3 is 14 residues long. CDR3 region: CASSLFISSHEQYF. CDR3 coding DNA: TGTGCCAGCAGCTTATTTATTAGCAGCCACGAGCAGTACTTC.

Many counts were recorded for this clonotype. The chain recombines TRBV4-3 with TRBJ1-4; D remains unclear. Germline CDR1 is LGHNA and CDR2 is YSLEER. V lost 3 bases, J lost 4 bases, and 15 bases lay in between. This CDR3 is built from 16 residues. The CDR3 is CASSQGVGIDNEKLFF. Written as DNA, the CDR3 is TGCGCCAGCAGCCAGGGCGTCGGCATCGATAATGAAAAACTGTTTTTT.

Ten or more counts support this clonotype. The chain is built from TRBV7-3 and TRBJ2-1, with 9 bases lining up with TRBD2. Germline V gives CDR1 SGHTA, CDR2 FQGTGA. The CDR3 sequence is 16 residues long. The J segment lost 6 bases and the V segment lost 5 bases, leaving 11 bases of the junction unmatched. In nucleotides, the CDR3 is TGTGCCAGCAGCACAACCGACGGACTAGCGCGCAATGAGCAGTTCTTC. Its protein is CASSTTDGLARNEQFF. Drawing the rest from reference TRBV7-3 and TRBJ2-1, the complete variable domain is GAGVSQTPSNKVTEKGKYVELRCDPISGHTALYWYRQSLGQGPEFLIYFQGTGAADDSGLPNDRFFAVRPEGSVSTLKIQRTERGDSAVYLCASSTTDGLARNEQFFGPGTRLTVL.

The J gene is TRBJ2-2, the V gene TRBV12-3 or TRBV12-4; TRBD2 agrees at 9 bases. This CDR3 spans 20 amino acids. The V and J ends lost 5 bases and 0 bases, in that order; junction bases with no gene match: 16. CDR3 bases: TGTGCCAGCAGTGAGCTGGCGGGAGGGCTAGGTTTCGCGAACACCGGGGAGCTGTTTTTT. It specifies CASSELAGGLGFANTGELFF.

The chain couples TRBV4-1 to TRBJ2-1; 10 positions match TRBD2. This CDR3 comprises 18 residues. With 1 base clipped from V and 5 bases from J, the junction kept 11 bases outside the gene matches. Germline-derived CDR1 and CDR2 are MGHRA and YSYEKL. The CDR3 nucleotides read TGCGCCAGCAGCCAAGGCCCCTCTCTAGCGGGAGACCACAATGAGCAGTTCTTC. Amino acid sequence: CASSQGPSLAGDHNEQFF.

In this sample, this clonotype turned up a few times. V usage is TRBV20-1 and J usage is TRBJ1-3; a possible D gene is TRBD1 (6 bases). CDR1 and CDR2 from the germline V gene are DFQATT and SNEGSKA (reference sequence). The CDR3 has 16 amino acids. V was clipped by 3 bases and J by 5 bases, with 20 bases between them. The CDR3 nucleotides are TGCAGTGCTAGGGGGGGCCAGGGAGGGGAGAGAAACACCATATATTTT. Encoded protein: CSARGGQGGERNTIYF.

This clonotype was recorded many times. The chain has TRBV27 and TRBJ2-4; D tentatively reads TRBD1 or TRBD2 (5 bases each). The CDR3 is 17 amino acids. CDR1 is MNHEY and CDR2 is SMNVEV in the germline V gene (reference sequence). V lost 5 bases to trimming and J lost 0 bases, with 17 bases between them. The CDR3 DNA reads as TGTGCCAGCAGTCCCATCCGGGACGTAATAGCCAAAAACATTCAGTACTTC. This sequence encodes CASSPIRDVIAKNIQYF.

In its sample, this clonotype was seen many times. Here the CDR3 reads CSASGLAELPTYF. DNA of the CDR3: TGCAGTGCTTCGGGACTAGCGGAGCTCCCCACGTACTTC. The rearrangement links TRBV20-1 to TRBJ2-5; 11 nucleotides line up with TRBD2. CDR3 size: 13 residues. Germline assignment: CDR1 DFQATT and CDR2 SNEGSKA (reference sequence). V lost 5 bases to trimming and J lost 13 bases; unmatched junction nucleotides: 12.

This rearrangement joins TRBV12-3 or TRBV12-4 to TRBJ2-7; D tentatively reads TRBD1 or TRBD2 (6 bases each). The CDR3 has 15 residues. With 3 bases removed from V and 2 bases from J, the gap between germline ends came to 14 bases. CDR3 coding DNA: TGTGCCAGCAGTTTTGGGGGGCCCCCAACCTACGAGCAGTACTTC. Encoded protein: CASSFGGPPTYEQYF.

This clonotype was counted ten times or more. The DNA of the CDR3 is TGTGCCAGCAGTGGGGCTAGCGAAGGAACCGGGGAGCTGTTTTTT. As protein: CASSGASEGTGELFF. The rearrangement uses TRBV6-2 or TRBV6-3 and TRBJ2-2; possible D gene TRBD2, 6 bases. V was shortened by 5 bases and J by 5 bases, with 15 bases between the two germline ends. This CDR3 is built from 15 residues. The V gene's germline CDR1 is MNHEY and CDR2 SVGEGT.

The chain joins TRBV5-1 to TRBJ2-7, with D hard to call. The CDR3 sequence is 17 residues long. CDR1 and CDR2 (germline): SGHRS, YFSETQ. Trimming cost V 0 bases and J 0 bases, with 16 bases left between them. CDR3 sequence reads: CASSLDNIASSSYEQYF. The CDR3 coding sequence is TGCGCCAGCAGCTTGGATAATATTGCCTCGAGCTCCTACGAGCAGTACTTC.

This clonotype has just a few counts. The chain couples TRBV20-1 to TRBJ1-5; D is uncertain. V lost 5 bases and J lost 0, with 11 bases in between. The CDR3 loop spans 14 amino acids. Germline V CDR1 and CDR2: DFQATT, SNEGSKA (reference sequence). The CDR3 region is CSAAESYSNQPQHF. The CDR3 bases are TGCAGTGCTGCAGAATCCTATAGCAATCAGCCCCAGCATTTT.

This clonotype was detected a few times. The CDR3 sequence is CASSLISRAEQYF. For the CDR3, the DNA is TGTGCCAGCAGCTTAATAAGTCGCGCCGAGCAGTACTTC. The genes are TRBV7-3 and TRBJ2-7, with D unclear. The germline V gene encodes CDR1 SGHTA and CDR2 FQGTGA. The CDR3 runs 13 residues. The V and J ends lost 1 base and 6 bases respectively, with 10 bases between them.

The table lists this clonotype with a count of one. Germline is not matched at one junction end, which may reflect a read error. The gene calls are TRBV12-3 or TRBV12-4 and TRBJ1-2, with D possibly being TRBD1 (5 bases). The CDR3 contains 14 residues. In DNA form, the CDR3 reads TGTTCCAGCAGTTTTACCGGCAGGGCATCGGGCTACACCTTC. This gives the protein CSSSFTGRASGYTF.

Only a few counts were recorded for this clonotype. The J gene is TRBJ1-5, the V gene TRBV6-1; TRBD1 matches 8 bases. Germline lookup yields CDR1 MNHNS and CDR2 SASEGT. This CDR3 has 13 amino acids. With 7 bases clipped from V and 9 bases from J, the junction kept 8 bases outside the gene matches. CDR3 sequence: CASIDRGLGPQHF. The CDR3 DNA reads TGTGCCAGCATCGACAGGGGCCTGGGGCCCCAGCATTTT.

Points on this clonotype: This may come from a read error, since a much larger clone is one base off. Here the CDR3 reads CASSRLAGGQEPQYF. The CDR3 bases are TGTGCCAGCAGCCGACTAGCGGGAGGACAAGAGCCCCAGTACTTC. The chain carries TRBV12-3 or TRBV12-4 and TRBJ2-5, with TRBD2 identical over 13 bases. The length of the CDR3 is 15 residues.

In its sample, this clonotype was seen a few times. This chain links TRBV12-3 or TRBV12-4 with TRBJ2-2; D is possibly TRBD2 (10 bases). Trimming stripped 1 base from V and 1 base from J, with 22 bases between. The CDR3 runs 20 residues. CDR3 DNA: TGTGCCAGCAGTTTAGGGGACAGGGTACTAGCGGGGCTGAACACCGGGGAGCTGTTTTTT. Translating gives CASSLGDRVLAGLNTGELFF.

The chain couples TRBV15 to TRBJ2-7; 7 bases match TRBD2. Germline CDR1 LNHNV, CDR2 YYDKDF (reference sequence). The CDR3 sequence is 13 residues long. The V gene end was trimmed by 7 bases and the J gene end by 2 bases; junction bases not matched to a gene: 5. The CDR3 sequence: CATNAGATYEQYF. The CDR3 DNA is TGTGCCACCAACGCGGGAGCAACCTACGAGCAGTACTTC.

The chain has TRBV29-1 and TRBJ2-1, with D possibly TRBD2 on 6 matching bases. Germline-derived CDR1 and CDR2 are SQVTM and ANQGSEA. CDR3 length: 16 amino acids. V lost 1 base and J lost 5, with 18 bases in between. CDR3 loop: CSVEVGSGRPDNEQFF. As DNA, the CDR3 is TGCAGCGTTGAAGTTGGGAGCGGGCGACCTGACAATGAGCAGTTCTTC.

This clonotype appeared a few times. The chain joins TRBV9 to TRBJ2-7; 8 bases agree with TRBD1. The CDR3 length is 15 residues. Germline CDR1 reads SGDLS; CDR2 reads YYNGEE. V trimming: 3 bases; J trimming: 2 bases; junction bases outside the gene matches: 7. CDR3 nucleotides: TGTGCCAGCAGCGCGTCGACAGGGGCACCCTACGAGCAGTACTTC. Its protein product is CASSASTGAPYEQYF.

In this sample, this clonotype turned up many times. CDR3: CSARGSGRVEEQYF. CDR3 DNA sequence: TGCAGTGCTAGAGGTAGCGGGAGGGTTGAGGAGCAGTACTTC. The gene calls are TRBV20-1 and TRBJ2-7; 11 bases are shared with TRBD2. Germline values: CDR1 DFQATT, CDR2 SNEGSKA (reference sequence). This CDR3 is built from 14 residues. With V trimmed by 1 base and J by 7 bases, 6 bases remained unmatched.

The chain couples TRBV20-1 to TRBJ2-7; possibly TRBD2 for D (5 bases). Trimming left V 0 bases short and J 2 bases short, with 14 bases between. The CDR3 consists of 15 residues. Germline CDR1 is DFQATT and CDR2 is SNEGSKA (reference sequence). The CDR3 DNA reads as TGCAGTGCTAGAGACCTTGGCGGGTTACCCTACGAGCAGTACTTC. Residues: CSARDLGGLPYEQYF.

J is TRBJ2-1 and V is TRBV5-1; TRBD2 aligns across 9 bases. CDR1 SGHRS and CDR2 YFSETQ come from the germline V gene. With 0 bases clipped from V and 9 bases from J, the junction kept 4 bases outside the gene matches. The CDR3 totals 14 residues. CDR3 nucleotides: TGCGCCAGCAGCTTGGGACTAGCGGAGAGTGAGCAGTTCTTC. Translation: CASSLGLAESEQFF.

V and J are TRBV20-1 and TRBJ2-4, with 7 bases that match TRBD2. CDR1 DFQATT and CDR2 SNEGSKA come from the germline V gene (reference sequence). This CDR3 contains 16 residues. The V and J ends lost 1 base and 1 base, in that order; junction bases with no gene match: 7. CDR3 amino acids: CSARGGLVLAKNIQYF. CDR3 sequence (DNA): TGCAGTGCTAGAGGCGGACTAGTCTTGGCCAAAAACATTCAGTACTTC.

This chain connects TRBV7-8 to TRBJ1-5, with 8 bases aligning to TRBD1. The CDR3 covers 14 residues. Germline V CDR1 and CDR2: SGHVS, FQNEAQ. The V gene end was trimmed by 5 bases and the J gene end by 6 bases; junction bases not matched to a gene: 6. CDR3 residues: CASSPLQGVQPQHF. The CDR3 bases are TGTGCCAGCAGCCCCCTACAGGGGGTTCAGCCCCAGCATTTT.